This T cell receptor (beta chain) was identified during a study of T cells in tuberculosis. Across the whole study: CD1B tetramers identified T cells specific for mycobacterial lipid GMM.

TCR-alpha and TCR-beta chains were sequenced unpaired. TCRdb's table, derived via immunoSEQ multiplex PCR, lists solely in-frame clones and lacks some. This table holds approximately 100,000 clones, under 95% found once. Study-wide findings and caveats: Low-affinity CD1B-GMM tetramer-binding T cells may have been missed.

CDR1 and CDR2 (germline): MNHEY, SMNVEV (reference sequence). CDR3 length: 14 residues. J gave up 2 bases and V 5 bases, and 3 bases lay outside the gene matches. Sorting used thawed, overnight-rested PBMC stained with anti-CD3, a viability dye and GMM-loaded CD1B tetramer. The CD1B tetramers carried C32 glucose monomycolate purified from Rhodococcus equi. The sample was CD1b-GMM tetramer-negative cells sorted from PBMCs. This receptor was identified in an adult woman with latent tuberculosis. The rearrangement uses TRBV27 and TRBJ1-2; 9 bases are a match to TRBD1. The CDR3, as DNA: TGTGCCAGCAGTACAGGGGGCGAGAACTATGGCTACACCTTC. This gives the protein CASSTGGENYGYTF.